One and the same sample provided the 20 T cell receptor beta chains below, sequenced in a study of T-cell reconstitution after alpha-beta-depleted transplantation in children. Unique molecular identifiers were built into the TCRbeta library. TCRdb re-called the PCR reads with MiXCR, one entry per CDR3 protein. The repertoire holds a few hundred thousand distinct CDR3 sequences, with roughly a quarter as singletons. The material was PBMCs, mostly from graft donor cells, obtained 360 days after TCRalphabeta/CD19-depleted stem cell transplant. The receptors derive from a female patient younger than 10 who had a stem cell transplant for congenital amegakaryocytic thrombocytopenia, so the T cells may come from the graft donor.

There are a few counts of this clonotype. The chain recombines TRBV24-1 with TRBJ2-1; the match to TRBD2 covers 9 bases. CDR3 length: 17 residues. V trimming: 2 bases; J trimming: 3 bases; junction bases outside the gene matches: 7. CDR1 and CDR2 (germline): KGHDR, SFDVKD. The CDR3 region has the DNA TGTGCCACCAGTGATTCGGGAGCGGGAGGAAACTACAATGAGCAGTTCTTC. This gives the protein CATSDSGAGGNYNEQFF.

V usage is TRBV21-1 and J usage is TRBJ1-4; the D segment call TRBD1 is taken from the table without a DNA check. TRBV21-1 is shown as a pseudogene. The CDR3 has 17 residues. CDR3 region: CASSKFPGQSTNEKLFF. CDR3 DNA: TGTGCCAGCAGCAAATTCCCCGGGCAATCAACTAATGAAAAACTGTTTTTT.

In this sample, this clonotype turned up a few times. This chain uses TRBV7-3 with TRBJ2-5, with D perhaps matching TRBD1 (6 bases). Trimming left V 4 bases short and J 5 bases short, with 11 bases between. Germline CDR1 is SGHTA and CDR2 is FQGTGA. CDR3 length: 13 amino acids. The CDR3, as DNA: TGTGCCAGCAGCTCTACAGGGTCGGAGACCCAGTACTTC. As protein: CASSSTGSETQYF.

This clonotype appeared a few times. The chain employs TRBV6-5 and TRBJ2-4, with D tentatively TRBD1 (7 bases). The germline gives CDR1 MNHEY, CDR2 SVGAGI. The V and J ends lost 2 bases and 8 bases respectively, with 10 bases between them. CDR3 length: 13 amino acids. CDR3 DNA sequence: TGTGCCAGCAGTTACCTCAGGGGGGACATTCAGTACTTC. This gives the protein CASSYLRGDIQYF.

This clonotype was recorded only once. One base away lies a much larger clone, so this may be a sequencing read error. Given the absence of the conserved phenylalanine or tryptophan at the CDR3 end, a read error is likely. The rearrangement joins TRBV24-1 to TRBJ2-5; perhaps TRBD1 as D (6 bases). Germline CDR1 and CDR2: KGHDR and SFDVKD. Trimming pared 3 bases from V and 5 bases from J, leaving 12 bases between. The CDR3 is made up of 14 amino acids. The CDR3 coding sequence is TGTGCCACCAGTGATGAGACAGGCCTGGAGACCCAGTACTAC. This sequence encodes CATSDETGLETQYY.

At least ten counts were recorded for this clonotype. The rearrangement links TRBV6-2 or TRBV6-3 to TRBJ2-1; perhaps TRBD1 as D (6 bases). The germline V gene encodes CDR1 MNHEY and CDR2 SVGEGT. Trimming cost V 7 bases and J 5 bases, with 21 bases left between them. The CDR3 is 16 residues long. DNA for the CDR3: TGTGCCAGCAACCACCTGACAGGATTTTCCCACAATGAGCAGTTCTTC. Translating it yields CASNHLTGFSHNEQFF.

The rearrangement joins TRBV27 to TRBJ2-7; D tentatively fits TRBD1 or TRBD2 (5 bases each). V shed 3 bases and J shed 2 bases, with 11 bases lying between them. The CDR3 has 14 residues. Germline V lookup: CDR1 MNHEY, CDR2 SMNVEV (reference sequence). The CDR3 is CASSFTGTTYEQYF. Written as DNA, the CDR3 is TGTGCCAGCAGTTTTACTGGGACCACCTACGAGCAGTACTTC.

J is TRBJ2-1 and V is TRBV4-1; D is undetermined. The CDR3 has 16 amino acids. Trimming took off 7 bases at V and 2 bases at J, with 18 bases between the two ends. The V gene's germline CDR1 is MGHRA and CDR2 YSYEKL. CDR3 bases: TGCGCCAGCAAAAGATCAATTCAAGGACCCTACAATGAGCAGTTCTTC. Translated, it gives CASKRSIQGPYNEQFF.

The CDR3, as DNA: TGCAGTGCTAGAGACTCCTCTGGGGGTGGCTACACCTTC. As protein: CSARDSSGGGYTF. V is TRBV20-1 and J is TRBJ1-2; perhaps TRBD1 as D (5 bases). V lost 0 bases and J 7 bases, leaving 12 bases between the germline ends. Germline CDR1 reads DFQATT; CDR2 reads SNEGSKA (reference sequence). CDR3 length: 13 amino acids.

This chain connects TRBV5-1 to TRBJ1-2; TRBD1 aligns across 10 bases. The ends lost 3 bases at V and 8 bases at J; junction bases unmatched: 4. The CDR3 is 13 residues long. Germline V CDR1 and CDR2: SGHRS, YFSETQ. DNA of the CDR3: TGCGCCAGCAGCTCGACAGGGGGCGGCGGCTACACCTTC. This sequence encodes CASSSTGGGGYTF. Filled out from reference TRBV5-1 and TRBJ1-2, the complete variable domain reads KAGVTQTPRYLIKTRGQQVTLSCSPISGHRSVSWYQQTPGQGLQFLFEYFSETQRNKGNFPGRFSGRQFSNSRSEMNVSTLELGDSALYLCASSSTGGGGYTFGSGTRLTVV.

A few counts support this clonotype. The chain employs TRBV6-2 or TRBV6-3 and TRBJ2-1; maybe TRBD2 (6 bases). The CDR3 is 15 residues long. Germline CDR1 and CDR2: MNHEY and SVGEGT. The germline V and J ends were trimmed by 2 bases and 0 bases, with 8 bases remaining between them. The CDR3 loop is CASSYGTGSYNEQFF. For the CDR3, the DNA is TGTGCCAGCAGTTACGGGACTGGCTCCTACAATGAGCAGTTCTTC.

This clonotype was seen a few times. J is TRBJ1-1 and V is TRBV5-1; D possibly corresponds to TRBD1 (6 bases). Germline CDR1 is SGHRS and CDR2 is YFSETQ. V was cut by 2 bases and J by 4 bases, with 21 bases left in between. The CDR3 has 17 residues. CDR3 residues: CASSFFPPEGVGTEAFF. The CDR3 DNA reads TGCGCCAGCAGCTTTTTCCCCCCGGAGGGGGTTGGCACTGAAGCTTTCTTT.

This chain links TRBV28 with TRBJ2-1; maybe TRBD2 (6 bases). The CDR3 loop spans 13 amino acids. V gave up 2 bases and J gave up 8 bases, with 10 bases separating them. CDR1 MDHEN and CDR2 SYDVKM come from the germline V gene. The CDR3 DNA is TGTGCCAGCAGTTTAGTTTGGAGGGATGAGCAGTTCTTC. This codes for CASSLVWRDEQFF.

This sequence joins TRBV29-1 and TRBJ1-2; D is ambiguous. CDR1 and CDR2 from the germline V gene are SQVTM and ANQGSEA. V gave up 6 bases and J gave up 6 bases, with 17 bases separating them. The CDR3 spans 13 residues. The CDR3 DNA reads as TGCAGCGTCGCAGGTGGCAGACTGAATGGCTACACCTTC. It codes for CSVAGGRLNGYTF.

This chain connects TRBV11-2 to TRBJ2-3, with TRBD1 identical over 7 bases. The V and J ends lost 3 bases and 4 bases, in that order; junction bases with no gene match: 7. Germline CDR1 and CDR2: SGHAT and FQNNGV. The length of the CDR3 is 15 residues. The CDR3 coding sequence is TGTGCCAGCAGCTTCCCACGACAGGGTGCAGATACGCAGTATTTT. Translated: CASSFPRQGADTQYF.

This chain uses TRBV5-1 with TRBJ1-5; D gene ambiguous. The germline gives CDR1 SGHRS, CDR2 YFSETQ. V was cut by 1 base and J by 1 base, with 9 bases left in between. This CDR3 is built from 15 residues. As DNA, the CDR3 is TGCGCCAGCAGCTTGTCCCCAAACAGCAATCAGCCCCAGCATTTT. Its protein is CASSLSPNSNQPQHF.

The V call is TRBV28, the J call TRBJ1-1; D may be TRBD1 (5 bases). The CDR3 has 17 residues. V shed 2 bases and J shed 4 bases, with 20 bases lying between them. CDR1 MDHEN and CDR2 SYDVKM come from the germline V gene. CDR3 in DNA: TGTGCCAGCAGTTTAGCGGGACTCCCTCCATGGGGCACTGAAGCTTTCTTT. It is translated as CASSLAGLPPWGTEAFF.

This chain joins TRBV6-5 and TRBJ2-1, with 7 positions matching TRBD1. The CDR3 has 17 residues. V lost 5 bases, J lost 3 bases, and 13 bases stayed unmatched. CDR1 and CDR2 from the germline V gene are MNHEY and SVGAGI. CDR3 region: CASSHLKIRDSYNEQFF. The CDR3 bases are TGTGCCAGCAGTCACCTGAAAATCCGGGACAGCTACAATGAGCAGTTCTTC.

The sample holds a few counts of this clonotype. The V gene is TRBV20-1, the J gene TRBJ2-1; 7 bases fit TRBD1. Germline assignment: CDR1 DFQATT and CDR2 SNEGSKA (reference sequence). Losses at the gene ends were 1 base for V and 5 bases for J; bases not matched to a gene: 5. The CDR3 is made up of 14 amino acids. DNA for the CDR3: TGCAGTGCTAGAGGGTGGGACAGTGACAATGAGCAGTTCTTC. Translation gives CSARGWDSDNEQFF.

The rearrangement uses TRBV11-2 and TRBJ2-2, with TRBD2 matching 11 bases. Germline values: CDR1 SGHAT, CDR2 FQNNGV. The V segment lost 1 base and the J segment 5 bases; nucleotides outside the gene matches: 12. The CDR3 has 19 amino acids. CDR3: CASSLGGTSGRKGTGELFF. DNA of the CDR3: TGTGCCAGCAGCTTAGGGGGGACTAGCGGACGTAAAGGGACCGGGGAGCTGTTTTTT.